This TCR beta chain was sequenced in a study of blood T cell repertoires in COVID-19. At the level of the study: The United States, Italy and Spain supplied acute and convalescent COVID-19 samples. Sources were T cells, B-cell-depleted T cells, or PBMCs; the material itself was cDNA or gDNA.

A single count supports this clone. Germline V gene data show CDR1 as SGHAT and CDR2 as FQNNGV. The CDR3 contains 12 residues. V lost 6 bases and J 6 bases, leaving 6 bases between the germline ends. Original handling: Scientists estimated how many nucleated cells there were by amplifying reference gene primers. TCRdb keeps only in-frame clones here, not all; method: immunoSEQ multiplex PCR. V and J calls and clone size are given by that table; D and trimming were obtained from the DNA. In the table there are 100,000 to 110,000 clones, 85% of which are singletons. The clonotype originates from a human donor in a cohort sampled during active COVID-19. What was sequenced was peripheral blood. The V call is TRBV11-2, the J call TRBJ1-6; D not certain. CDR3 loop: CASREGNSPLHF. The CDR3 nucleotides are TGTGCCAGCAGGGAGGGTAATTCACCCCTCCACTTT.